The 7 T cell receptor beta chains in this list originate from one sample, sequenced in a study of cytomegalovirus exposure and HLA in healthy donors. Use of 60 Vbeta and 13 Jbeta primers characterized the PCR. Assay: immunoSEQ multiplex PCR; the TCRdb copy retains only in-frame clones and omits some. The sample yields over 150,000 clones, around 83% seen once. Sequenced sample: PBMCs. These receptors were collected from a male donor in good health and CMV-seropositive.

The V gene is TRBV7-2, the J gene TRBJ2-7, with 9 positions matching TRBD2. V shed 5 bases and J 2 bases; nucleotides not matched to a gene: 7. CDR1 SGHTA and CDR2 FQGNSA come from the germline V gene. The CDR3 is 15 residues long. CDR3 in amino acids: CASSRGGANPYEQYF. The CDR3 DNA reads TGTGCCAGCAGCCGCGGGGGGGCCAACCCCTACGAGCAGTACTTC.

The CDR3 DNA reads as TGCGCCAGCAGGGGTTTCGGGAACTACGAGCAGTACTTC. Translating gives CASRGFGNYEQYF. The V gene is TRBV5-1, the J gene TRBJ2-7, with D tentatively TRBD2 (5 bases). This CDR3 comprises 13 residues. The V end lost 5 bases, the J end lost 3 bases, and 12 bases lay between the germline ends. The germline gives CDR1 SGHRS, CDR2 YFSETQ.

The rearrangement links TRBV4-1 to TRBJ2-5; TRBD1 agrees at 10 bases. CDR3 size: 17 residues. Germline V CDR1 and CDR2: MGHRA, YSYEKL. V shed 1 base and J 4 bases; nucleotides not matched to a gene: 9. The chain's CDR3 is CASSQGSGTGEGETQYF. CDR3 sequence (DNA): TGCGCCAGCAGCCAAGGATCTGGGACAGGGGAAGGAGAGACCCAGTACTTC.

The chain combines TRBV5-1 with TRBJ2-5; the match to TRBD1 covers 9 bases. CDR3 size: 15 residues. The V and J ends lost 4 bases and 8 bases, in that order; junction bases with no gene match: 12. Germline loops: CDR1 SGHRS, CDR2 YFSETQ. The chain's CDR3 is CASSTNPTGGATQYF. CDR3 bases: TGCGCCAGCAGCACGAATCCCACAGGGGGCGCCACCCAGTACTTC.

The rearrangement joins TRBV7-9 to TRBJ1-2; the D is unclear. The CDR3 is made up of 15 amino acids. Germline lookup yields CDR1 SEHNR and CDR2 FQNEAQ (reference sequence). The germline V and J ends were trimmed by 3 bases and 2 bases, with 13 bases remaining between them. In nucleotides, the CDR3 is TGTGCCAGCAGCTTCGAGGGCCCGGTAAACTATGGCTACACCTTC. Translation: CASSFEGPVNYGYTF.

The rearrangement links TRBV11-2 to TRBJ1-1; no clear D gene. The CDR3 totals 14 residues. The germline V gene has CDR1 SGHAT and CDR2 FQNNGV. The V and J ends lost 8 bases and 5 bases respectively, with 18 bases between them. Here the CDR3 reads CASALIKVETEAFF. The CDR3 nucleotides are TGTGCCAGCGCCCTAATTAAAGTCGAGACTGAAGCTTTCTTT. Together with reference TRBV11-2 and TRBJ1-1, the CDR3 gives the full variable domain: EAGVAQSPRYKIIEKRQSVAFWCNPISGHATLYWYQQILGQGPKLLIQFQNNGVVDDSQLPKDRFSAERLKGVDSTLKIQPAKLEDSAVYLCASALIKVETEAFFGQGTRLTVV.

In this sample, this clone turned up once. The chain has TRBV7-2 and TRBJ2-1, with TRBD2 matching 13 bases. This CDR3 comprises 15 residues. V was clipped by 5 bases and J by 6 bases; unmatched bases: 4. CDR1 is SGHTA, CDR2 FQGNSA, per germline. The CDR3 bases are TGTGCCAGCAGCCCCGGGACTAGCGGGATCAATGAGCAGTTCTTC. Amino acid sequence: CASSPGTSGINEQFF.